These 12 T cell receptor beta chains came from one sample sequenced in a study of beta chain features in type 1 diabetes listed by TCRdb under 2018. Findings and caveats that apply to the study as a whole: A moderate but significant shortening of TCRB CDR3 length was observed in type 1 diabetes patients in all four CD4+ subsets.

Libraries came from the immunoSEQ multiplex PCR assay. The High Capacity cDNA Reverse Transcription Kit was used to reverse transcribe all of the isolated RNA, meaning that expressed TCRB transcripts were what got sequenced. The immuneACCESS repertoire file appears here via TCRdb, limited to in-frame rearrangements. These files lack a portion of the clones; in checked studies, under half of the deficit traces to unresolved V genes, and the cause of the others is not known. In all, the sample holds under 400,000 clones, and over 10% of those were seen once. The top ten clones comprise about 0.01% of the sample. Their antigen targets remain unknown. The sequencing input was naive CD4+ T cells from blood. The cell subset or site label, as the study defines it: true naive CD4+ T cells. The source of these receptors is a woman younger than 35 with type 1 diabetes.

The chain couples TRBV28 to TRBJ2-7; 11 positions agree with TRBD1. The ends lost 7 bases at V and 7 bases at J; junction bases unmatched: 6. The V gene's germline CDR1 is MDHEN and CDR2 SYDVKM. This CDR3 is 13 amino acids long. CDR3 sequence reads: CASIRDRGREQYF. DNA for the CDR3: TGTGCCAGCATCAGGGACAGGGGGAGGGAGCAGTACTTC.

This CDR3 reads CASRPLDRGAREQFF. The CDR3 DNA reads TGTGCCAGTAGACCCCTGGACAGGGGGGCGAGGGAGCAGTTCTTC. V is TRBV19 and J is TRBJ2-1; 10 nucleotides agree with TRBD1. The ends lost 6 bases at V and 10 bases at J; junction bases unmatched: 12. Germline V gene lookup returns CDR1 LNHDA and CDR2 SQIVND (reference sequence). This CDR3 has 15 amino acids.

In its sample, this clone was seen a few times. This chain links TRBV21-1 with TRBJ2-5; the D segment call TRBD2 is taken from the table without a DNA check. TRBV21-1 is recorded as a pseudogene. This CDR3 spans 14 amino acids. CDR3 region: CASRNLAGEETQYF. In DNA form, the CDR3 reads TGTGCCAGCAGGAACCTAGCGGGGGAGGAGACCCAGTACTTC.

This sequence joins TRBV23-1 and TRBJ2-7, with 7 bases fitting TRBD2. TRBV23-1 has ORF status, its function being uncertain. This CDR3 contains 16 residues. The junction had 11 bases not matched to a gene; V was cut back by 2 bases and J by 4 bases. The chain's CDR3 is CASSQPRGERPYEQYF. CDR3 nucleotide sequence: TGCGCCAGCAGTCAACCCCGGGGGGAACGGCCTTACGAGCAGTACTTC.

This rearrangement joins TRBV7-9 to TRBJ1-6; 8 bases are shared with TRBD1. CDR1 is SEHNR and CDR2 is FQNEAQ in the germline V gene (reference sequence). The CDR3 spans 13 residues. V shed 10 bases and J 6 bases; nucleotides not matched to a gene: 5. CDR3 DNA sequence: TGTGCCACCGTGGACAGGGTTAATTCACCCCTCCACTTT. This encodes CATVDRVNSPLHF.

V is TRBV30 and J is TRBJ1-2; 11 nucleotides match TRBD1. The CDR3 is 14 residues long. Germline lookup yields CDR1 GTSNPN and CDR2 SVGIG (reference sequence). The ends lost 1 base at V and 9 bases at J; junction bases unmatched: 7. Written as DNA, the CDR3 is TGTGCCTGGAGTGGGACAGGGGGCTATACGAGCTACACCTTC. Its protein product is CAWSGTGGYTSYTF.

This clone was counted a few times. The chain couples TRBV7-9 to TRBJ2-1, with TRBD2 matching 9 bases. The V segment lost 7 bases and the J segment 1 base; nucleotides outside the gene matches: 14. CDR1 is SEHNR and CDR2 is FQNEAQ in the germline V gene (reference sequence). This CDR3 has 18 amino acids. The CDR3 is CASTRVGWSGGSYNEQFF. DNA of the CDR3: TGTGCCAGCACCAGGGTCGGGTGGAGCGGGGGGTCCTACAATGAGCAGTTCTTC.

The sample holds a few counts of this clone. Other DNA sequences within the sample encode an identical CDR3. The chain employs TRBV18 and TRBJ2-7; D is possibly TRBD2 (6 bases). Germline V gene sequence: CDR1 KGHSH, CDR2 LQKENI. The CDR3 extends over 13 amino acids. V shed 3 bases and J shed 4 bases, with 10 bases lying between them. CDR3 protein: CASSPGSPYEQYF. CDR3 coding DNA: TGTGCCAGCTCACCCGGGAGTCCTTACGAGCAGTACTTC.

This clone was observed a handful of times. This rearrangement joins TRBV7-9 to TRBJ2-1; 11 nucleotides match TRBD2. V lost 5 bases, J lost 3 bases, and 0 bases stayed unmatched. This CDR3 is built from 14 residues. Germline CDR1 and CDR2: SEHNR and FQNEAQ (reference sequence). The CDR3 is CASSGTSGYNEQFF. The CDR3 DNA is TGTGCCAGCAGCGGGACTAGCGGCTACAATGAGCAGTTCTTC.

CDR3 sequence (DNA): TGTGCCAGCAGCGCCTACAACCTTCGGGGGACAGGGATAGCTGAAGCTTTCTTT. It translates to CASSAYNLRGTGIAEAFF. The J gene is TRBJ1-1, the V gene TRBV9, with 9 nucleotides matching TRBD1. The CDR3 totals 18 residues. Trimming took 3 bases from V and 6 from J; bases not matched to a gene: 18. Germline CDR1 and CDR2: SGDLS and YYNGEE.

The rearrangement links TRBV5-1 to TRBJ2-5, with 9 bases identical to TRBD1. V was clipped by 0 bases and J by 5 bases; unmatched bases: 2. This CDR3 region has 14 residues. The germline CDR1 and CDR2 sequences are SGHRS and YFSETQ. The CDR3 is CASSLAGQGETQYF. Here the CDR3 DNA reads TGCGCCAGCAGCTTGGCCGGACAGGGGGAGACCCAGTACTTC.

V is TRBV6-5 and J is TRBJ2-7; 8 nucleotides agree with TRBD1. CDR3 length equals 14 residues. Germline CDR1 is MNHEY and CDR2 is SVGAGI. The J segment lost 2 bases and the V segment lost 6 bases, leaving 6 bases of the junction unmatched. The CDR3 DNA sequence: TGTGCCAGCAGGCGGACAGGGCTCGCCTACGAGCAGTACTTC. Its translation: CASRRTGLAYEQYF.